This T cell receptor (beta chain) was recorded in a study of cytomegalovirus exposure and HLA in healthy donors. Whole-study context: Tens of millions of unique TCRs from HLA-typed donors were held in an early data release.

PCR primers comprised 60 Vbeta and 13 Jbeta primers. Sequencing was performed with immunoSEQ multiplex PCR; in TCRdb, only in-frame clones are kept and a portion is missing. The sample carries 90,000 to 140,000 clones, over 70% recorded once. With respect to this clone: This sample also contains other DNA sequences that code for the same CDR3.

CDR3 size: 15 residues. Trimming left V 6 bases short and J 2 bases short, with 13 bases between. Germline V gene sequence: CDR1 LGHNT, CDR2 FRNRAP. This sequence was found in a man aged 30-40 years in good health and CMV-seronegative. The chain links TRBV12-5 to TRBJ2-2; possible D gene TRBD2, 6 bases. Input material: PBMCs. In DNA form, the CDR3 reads TGTGCTAGTGGCCTCAGGGCGGGAAACACCGGGGAGCTGTTTTTT. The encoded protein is CASGLRAGNTGELFF. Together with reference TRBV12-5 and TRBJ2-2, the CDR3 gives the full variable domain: DARVTQTPRHKVTEMGQEVTMRCQPILGHNTVFWYRQTMMQGLELLAYFRNRAPLDDSGMPKDRFSAEMPDATLATLKIQPSEPRDSAVYFCASGLRAGNTGELFFGEGSRLTVL.